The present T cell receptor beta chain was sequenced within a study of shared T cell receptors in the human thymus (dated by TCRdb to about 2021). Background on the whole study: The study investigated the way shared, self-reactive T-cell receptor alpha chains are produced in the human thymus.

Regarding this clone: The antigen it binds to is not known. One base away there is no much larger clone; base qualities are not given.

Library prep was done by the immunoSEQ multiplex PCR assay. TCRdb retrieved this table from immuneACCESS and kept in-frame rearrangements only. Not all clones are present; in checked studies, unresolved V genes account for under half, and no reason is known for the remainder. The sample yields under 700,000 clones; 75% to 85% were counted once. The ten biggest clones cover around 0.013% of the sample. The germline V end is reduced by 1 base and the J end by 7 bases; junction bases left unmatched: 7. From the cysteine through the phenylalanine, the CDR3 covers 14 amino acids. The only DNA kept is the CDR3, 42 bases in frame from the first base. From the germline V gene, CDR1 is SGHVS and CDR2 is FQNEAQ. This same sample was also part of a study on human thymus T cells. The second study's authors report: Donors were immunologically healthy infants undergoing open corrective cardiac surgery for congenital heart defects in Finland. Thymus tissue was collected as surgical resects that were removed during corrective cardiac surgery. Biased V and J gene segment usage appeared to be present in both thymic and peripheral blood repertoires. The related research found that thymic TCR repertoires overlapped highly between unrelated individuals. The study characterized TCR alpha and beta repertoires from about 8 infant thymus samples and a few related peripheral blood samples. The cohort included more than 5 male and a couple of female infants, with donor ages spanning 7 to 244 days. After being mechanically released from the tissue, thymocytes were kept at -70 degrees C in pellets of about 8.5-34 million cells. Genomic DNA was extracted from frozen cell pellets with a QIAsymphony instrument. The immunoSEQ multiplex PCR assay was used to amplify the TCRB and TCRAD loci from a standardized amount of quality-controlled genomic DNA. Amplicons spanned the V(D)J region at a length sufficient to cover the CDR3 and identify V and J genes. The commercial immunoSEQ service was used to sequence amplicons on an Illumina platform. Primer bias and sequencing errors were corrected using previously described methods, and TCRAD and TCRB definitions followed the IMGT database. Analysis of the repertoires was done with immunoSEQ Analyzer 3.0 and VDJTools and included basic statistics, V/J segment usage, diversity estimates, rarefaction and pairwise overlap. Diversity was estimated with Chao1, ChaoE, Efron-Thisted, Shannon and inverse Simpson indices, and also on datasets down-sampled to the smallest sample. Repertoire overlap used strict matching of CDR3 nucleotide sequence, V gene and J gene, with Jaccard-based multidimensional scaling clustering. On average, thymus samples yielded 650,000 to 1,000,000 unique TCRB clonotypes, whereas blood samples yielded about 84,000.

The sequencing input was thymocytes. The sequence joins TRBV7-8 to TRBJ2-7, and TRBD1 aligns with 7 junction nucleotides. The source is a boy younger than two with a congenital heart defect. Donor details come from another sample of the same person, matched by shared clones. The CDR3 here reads CASSLEGALGEQYF. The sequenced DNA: TGTGCCAGCAGCTTAGAGGGGGCCCTCGGGGAGCAGTACTTC.